This T cell receptor (beta chain) was documented in a study of blood T cell repertoires in COVID-19. V lost 4 bases and J lost 3; bases outside the gene matches: 6. The CDR3 contains 14 residues. Germline CDR1 reads SGHRS; CDR2 reads YFSETQ. As processed by the authors: Reference gene primer amplification gave nucleated cell count estimates. Some clones are missing from TCRdb's copy, which holds only in-frame ones; the method was immunoSEQ multiplex PCR. That table is the source of V, J and clone size, and D and trimming were worked out from the DNA. The data show 250,000 to 350,000 clones, 80% to 85% seen once.

Input material: peripheral blood. The V call is TRBV5-1, the J call TRBJ1-2; 7 nucleotides align to TRBD1. This receptor was taken from a person in their 70s with COVID-19, enrolled during active disease. This chain's CDR3 is CASSRGQAYYGYTF. The CDR3 region has the DNA TGCGCCAGCAGCCGAGGACAGGCATACTATGGCTACACCTTC.